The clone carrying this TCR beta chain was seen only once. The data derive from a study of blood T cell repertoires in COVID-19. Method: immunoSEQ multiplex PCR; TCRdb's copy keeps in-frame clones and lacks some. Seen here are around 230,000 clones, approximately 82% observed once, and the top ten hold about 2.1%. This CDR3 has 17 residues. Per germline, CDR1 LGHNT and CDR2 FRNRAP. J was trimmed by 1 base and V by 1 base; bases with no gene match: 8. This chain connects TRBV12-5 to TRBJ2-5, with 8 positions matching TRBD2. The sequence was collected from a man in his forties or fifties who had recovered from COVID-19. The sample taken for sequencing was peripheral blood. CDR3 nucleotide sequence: TGTGCTAGTGGTTTGGACGGCGCGGGGGGCCCCCAAGAGACCCAGTACTTC. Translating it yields CASGLDGAGGPQETQYF.